This T cell receptor (beta chain) was captured in a study of blood T cell repertoires in COVID-19 (dated by TCRdb to about 2020). As for the study more broadly: Collaborator samples came from the United States, Italy and Spain and covered acute and convalescent phases of COVID-19. The prospective study material was composed of cDNA or gDNA derived from T cells, B-cell-depleted T cells, or PBMCs. The dataset comprised deeply sampled blood TCRbeta repertoires from subjects exposed to, actively infected with, or recovered from COVID-19. The repertoires were made available in a free public database intended to serve as a resource for research on the immune response to SARS-CoV-2. Samples were obtained from the ongoing ImmuneRACE study (first 160 participants) and from about 1,300 subjects provided by 6 global collaborators. A de-identified subject ID, COVID-19 status, age in years and sex were almost always included in the sample metadata. Where available, HLA class I and class II types were obtained from metadata supplied by the sample provider rather than from assay-based typing. The study at large found these results: Clinical and demographic metadata were provided uncurated, with the amount varying by source and participant.

The collaborating institutions used their own protocols to collect whole blood in K2EDTA tubes. For TCRbeta analysis, collaborators shipped samples in one of three forms: frozen whole blood, isolated PBMCs, or DNA extracted from either of those sample types. In regard to this clone: What antigen it recognizes has not been identified. Nothing much larger sits one base from this clone, and base qualities are not available.

The CDR3 numbers 13 residues from cysteine through phenylalanine. This entry keeps only the CDR3 DNA: 39 bases, framed from base 1. TCRbeta CDR3 regions were amplified from genomic DNA using the immunoSEQ Assay, a bias-controlled multiplex PCR. As for the original processing: Nucleated cell counts per sample were estimated from amplification of reference gene primers within the assay. To quantify the absolute abundance of each unique TCRbeta CDR3 rearrangement, sequence reads were collapsed and filtered. For each sample, productive Simpson clonality was calculated as the square root of Simpson's diversity index across productive rearrangements. Not all clones reach the TCRdb copy of this immuneACCESS table, which keeps in-frame sequences only. Checked studies attribute under half of the gap to unresolved V genes and leave the rest unexplained. V, J and clone size derive from that table, while D and trimming were established from the DNA sequence. This sample comprises over 60,000 clones, 90% of them detected only once. The ten largest clones represent approximately 6.7% of the sample.

The V and J genes are TRBV21-1 and TRBJ2-5; TRBD1 was called by the table and not checked on the DNA. TRBV21-1 is a known pseudogene. This TCR was sampled from a woman of 80 years or more with active COVID-19. Input material: peripheral blood. The nucleotides read TGTGCCAGCAGCCGGGACAGGGAAGAGACCCAGTACTTC. Its translation reads: CASSRDREETQYF.